Shown below are 26 T cell receptor beta chains from a single sample sequenced in a study of blood T cell repertoires in COVID-19. Method: immunoSEQ multiplex PCR; TCRdb's copy keeps in-frame clones and lacks some. The sample shows fewer than 250,000 clones, roughly 85% of them seen only once. Sequencing input: PBMCs or T cells enriched from blood (not recorded which). Receptors were obtained from a woman aged 45-59 years with acute COVID-19.

The chain joins TRBV7-6 to TRBJ1-5; possibly TRBD1 for D (5 bases). The V gene's germline CDR1 is SGHVS and CDR2 FNYEAQ. Trimming cost V 1 base and J 0 bases, with 7 bases left between them. CDR3 length equals 15 residues. The CDR3 spells CASSLETDSNQPQHF. The CDR3 DNA follows: TGTGCCAGCAGCTTAGAGACAGATAGCAATCAGCCCCAGCATTTT.

V and J are TRBV5-1 and TRBJ1-1, with a possible D match to TRBD1 (5 bases). V lost 7 bases to trimming and J lost 1 base, with 17 bases between them. The germline V gene has CDR1 SGHRS and CDR2 YFSETQ. The CDR3 contains 15 residues. The CDR3 spells CASALSAGWNTEAFF. In DNA form, the CDR3 reads TGCGCCAGCGCCCTTTCGGCAGGGTGGAACACTGAAGCTTTCTTT.

This clone was detected a few times. The chain carries TRBV30 and TRBJ1-6; D not certain. This CDR3 has 16 amino acids. Germline V gene lookup returns CDR1 GTSNPN and CDR2 SVGIG (reference sequence). V was shortened by 2 bases and J by 4 bases, with 15 bases between the two germline ends. The chain's CDR3 is CAWSPGRRSYNSPLHF. DNA for the CDR3: TGTGCCTGGAGTCCAGGAAGAAGATCGTATAATTCACCCCTCCACTTT. Supplemented by reference TRBV30 and TRBJ1-6, the full variable domain reads SQTIHQWPATLVQPVGSPLSLECTVEGTSNPNLYWYRQAAGRGLQLLFYSVGIGQISSEVPQNLSASRPQDRQFILSSKKLLLSDSGFYLCAWSPGRRSYNSPLHFGNGTRLTVT.

The chain carries TRBV29-1 and TRBJ1-5, with D possibly TRBD1 on 5 matching bases. This CDR3 contains 12 residues. Trimming pared 4 bases from V and 4 bases from J, leaving 8 bases between. The germline V gene encodes CDR1 SQVTM and CDR2 ANQGSEA. The CDR3 here is CSVVEGNQPQHF. The CDR3 DNA follows: TGCAGCGTTGTGGAGGGGAATCAGCCCCAGCATTTT.

The gene calls are TRBV19 and TRBJ2-3; 12 nucleotides match TRBD2. Germline-derived CDR1 and CDR2 are LNHDA and SQIVND (reference sequence). This CDR3 region has 16 residues. J was trimmed by 3 bases and V by 3 bases; bases with no gene match: 4. The CDR3 protein is CASSILAGGPTDTQYF. CDR3 nucleotides: TGTGCCAGTAGTATCCTAGCGGGGGGGCCGACAGATACGCAGTATTTT.

V and J are TRBV11-2 and TRBJ2-1; 10 bases are shared with TRBD1. The CDR3 consists of 16 residues. V was clipped by 0 bases and J by 7 bases; unmatched bases: 6. Per the germline V gene, CDR1 is SGHAT and CDR2 is FQNNGV. The CDR3 reads CASSLDVGQGWNEQFF. The CDR3, as DNA: TGTGCCAGCAGCTTAGATGTGGGACAGGGGTGGAATGAGCAGTTCTTC.

This clone has more than one count but fewer than ten. The genes are TRBV25-1 and TRBJ2-2, with a tentative D call TRBD1 (6 bases). This CDR3 is 14 amino acids long. Germline V gene sequence: CDR1 MGHDK, CDR2 SYGVNS. V was pared by 4 bases and J by 4 bases, with 10 bases between. The CDR3 DNA is TGTGCCAGCAGTGGTGGACAGTTCACCGGGGAGCTGTTTTTT. This gives the protein CASSGGQFTGELFF.

The J gene is TRBJ1-4, the V gene TRBV19; the D is unclear. Germline CDR1 is LNHDA and CDR2 is SQIVND (reference sequence). This CDR3 is 16 amino acids long. V was pared by 4 bases and J by 4 bases, with 16 bases between. CDR3 nucleotides: TGTGCCAGTAGTAGAGACGGACGGGATTATAATGAAAAACTGTTTTTT. It encodes CASSRDGRDYNEKLFF. Full variable domain (missing parts from reference TRBV19 and TRBJ1-4): DGGITQSPKYLFRKEGQNVTLSCEQNLNHDAMYWYRQDPGQGLRLIYYSQIVNDFQKGDIAEGYSVSREKKESFPLTVTSAQKNPTAFYLCASSRDGRDYNEKLFFGSGTQLSVL.

The V and J genes are TRBV18 and TRBJ2-3; 11 positions agree with TRBD2. Germline lookup yields CDR1 KGHSH and CDR2 LQKENI. The CDR3 spans 16 residues. V gave up 3 bases and J gave up 2 bases; unmatched junction bases: 4. The CDR3 is CASSPLAGGDTDTQYF. Written as DNA, the CDR3 is TGTGCCAGCTCACCCCTAGCGGGGGGCGACACAGATACGCAGTATTTT.

This chain uses TRBV11-2 with TRBJ2-7, with 9 bases lining up with TRBD1. CDR3 length: 16 residues. After removal of 1 base from V and 3 bases from J, the junction contained 7 bases not matched to a gene. CDR1 and CDR2 from the germline V gene are SGHAT and FQNNGV. The CDR3 nucleotides read TGTGCCAGCAGCTTAGTGGGGACAGGGATGGGCTACGAGCAGTACTTC. This translates into CASSLVGTGMGYEQYF.

The gene calls are TRBV7-2 and TRBJ1-2; 7 bases match TRBD1. V trimming: 1 base; J trimming: 7 bases; junction bases outside the gene matches: 3. This CDR3 spans 13 amino acids. Germline CDR1 SGHTA, CDR2 FQGNSA. In nucleotides, the CDR3 is TGTGCCAGCAGCTTAGAGACAGGGTTTGGCTACACCTTC. Its protein is CASSLETGFGYTF.

Here the CDR3 DNA reads TGTGCCAGCAGCAGGACTAGCGGGGGGAACACCGGGGAGCTGTTTTTT. Translation: CASSRTSGGNTGELFF. The rearrangement joins TRBV5-4 to TRBJ2-2; 13 bases fit TRBD2. The CDR3 has 16 residues. Germline V gene lookup returns CDR1 SGHNT and CDR2 YYREEE (reference sequence). J gave up 1 base and V 4 bases, and 1 base lay outside the gene matches.

CDR3 residues: CASSEDRVLDEQYF. The CDR3 bases are TGTGCCAGCAGCGAAGACAGGGTTTTAGACGAGCAGTACTTC. The chain recombines TRBV7-9 with TRBJ2-7, with 7 positions matching TRBD1. Trimming cost V 5 bases and J 5 bases; bases outside gene matches: 9. Germline V gene data show CDR1 as SEHNR and CDR2 as FQNEAQ (reference sequence). The CDR3 totals 14 residues.

The rearrangement uses TRBV19 and TRBJ1-1; D gene ambiguous. This CDR3 has 13 residues. The V end lost 2 bases, the J end lost 1 base, and 5 bases lay between the germline ends. The germline V gene has CDR1 LNHDA and CDR2 SQIVND (reference sequence). For the CDR3, the DNA is TGTGCCAGTAGTATATTCTGGAACACTGAAGCTTTCTTT. Protein: CASSIFWNTEAFF.

This chain links TRBV19 with TRBJ1-1; TRBD1 aligns across 8 bases. In germline, CDR1 is LNHDA, CDR2 SQIVND (reference sequence). V shed 7 bases, J shed 2 bases, and the junction held 9 bases outside the gene matches. The CDR3 is 15 residues long. The CDR3 nucleotides are TGTGCCAGTACCCAAACGACAGGGGCTAACACTGAAGCTTTCTTT. It codes for CASTQTTGANTEAFF.

This chain uses TRBV5-6 with TRBJ2-5, with TRBD2 as a possible D gene (6 bases). The V end lost 6 bases, the J end lost 0 bases, and 18 bases lay between the germline ends. CDR1 and CDR2 (germline): SGHDT, YYEEEE. The CDR3 contains 16 residues. CDR3 in amino acids: CASTMEGPMYQETQYF. The DNA of the CDR3 is TGTGCCAGCACCATGGAGGGACCAATGTACCAAGAGACCCAGTACTTC.

The chain joins TRBV14 to TRBJ1-1, with D unclear. The germline gives CDR1 SGHDN, CDR2 FVKESK. The CDR3 runs to 14 residues. V dropped 0 bases and J dropped 8 bases, with 13 bases sitting between them. The CDR3 DNA reads TGTGCCAGCAGCCAAGAATCGTTTAGACACGAAGCTTTCTTT. It yields the protein CASSQESFRHEAFF.

As for this clone: One junction end does not reproduce the germline sequence, and a read error may be involved. J is TRBJ2-1 and V is TRBV6-6; 8 positions match TRBD2. In germline, CDR1 is MNHNY, CDR2 SVGAGI (reference sequence). This CDR3 has 14 amino acids. The DNA of the CDR3 is TGTGCCGGCAGTACGACCGGGGGGGACAATGAGCAGTTCTTC. Translation gives CAGSTTGGDNEQFF.

The chain uses TRBV9 and TRBJ1-1; perhaps TRBD1 as D (5 bases). The CDR3 length is 14 residues. V was trimmed by 4 bases and J by 1 base, leaving 11 bases between them. Germline V gene data show CDR1 as SGDLS and CDR2 as YYNGEE. The CDR3 DNA sequence: TGTGCCAGCAGCCCCCACGGACAGAACACTGAAGCTTTCTTT. Protein sequence: CASSPHGQNTEAFF.

The gene calls are TRBV7-2 and TRBJ2-2; no clear D gene. This CDR3 is built from 14 residues. Germline V gene lookup returns CDR1 SGHTA and CDR2 FQGNSA. Trimming removed 5 bases from V and 3 bases from J, with 10 bases in between. CDR3 loop: CASSTRPDTGELFF. The DNA of the CDR3 is TGTGCCAGCAGCACGCGGCCGGACACCGGGGAGCTGTTTTTT. Combining the CDR3 with reference TRBV7-2 and TRBJ2-2 gives the whole variable domain GAGVSQSPSNKVTEKGKDVELRCDPISGHTALYWYRQSLGQGLEFLIYFQGNSAPDKSGLPSDRFSAERTGGSVSTLTIQRTQQEDSAVYLCASSTRPDTGELFFGEGSRLTVL.

About this clone itself: Other nucleotide sequences from this sample produce the same CDR3. This chain uses TRBV5-4 with TRBJ1-2, with TRBD1 matching over 9 bases. V was clipped by 3 bases and J by 2 bases; unmatched bases: 5. This CDR3 region has 15 residues. Germline CDR1 is SGHNT and CDR2 is YYREEE (reference sequence). CDR3 DNA sequence: TGTGCCAGCAGCTCTCCGGGACAGGGCAACTATGGCTACACCTTC. Translated: CASSSPGQGNYGYTF.

The CDR3 sequence is CASSPNPTGGYGYTF. CDR3 coding DNA: TGTGCCAGCAGTCCAAACCCGACAGGGGGCTATGGCTACACCTTC. The rearrangement joins TRBV27 to TRBJ1-2; 9 bases are shared with TRBD1. The CDR3 sequence is 15 residues long. V lost 5 bases to trimming and J lost 4 bases; unmatched junction nucleotides: 8. Germline CDR1 and CDR2: MNHEY and SMNVEV (reference sequence).

In this sample, this clone is medium-sized (0.01 to 0.1%). The chain has TRBV10-3 and TRBJ2-1; a weak D match, TRBD1 (6 bases). This CDR3 spans 17 amino acids. V was pared by 0 bases and J by 5 bases, with 17 bases between. Germline CDR1 is ENHRY and CDR2 is SYGVKD. The CDR3 here is CAISESILQGTDNEQFF. The CDR3 nucleotides read TGTGCCATCAGTGAGTCGATTTTACAGGGTACAGACAATGAGCAGTTCTTC.

The chain links TRBV12-3 or TRBV12-4 to TRBJ1-3, with 9 bases identical to TRBD1. The CDR3 sequence is 13 residues long. The ends lost 6 bases at V and 8 bases at J; junction bases unmatched: 5. The CDR3 DNA sequence: TGTGCCAGCAGGCGGACAGGGGAGGACACCATATATTTT. This codes for CASRRTGEDTIYF.

Of note for this clone: A junction end diverges from the germline sequence, so it may reflect a read error. The chain has TRBV19 and TRBJ2-1; D may be TRBD2 (5 bases). The CDR3 spans 10 residues. The germline gives CDR1 LNHDA, CDR2 SQIVND (reference sequence). CDR3 nucleotides: TGTGCCAGTAACGACTACCCCCAGATCTTC. Protein product: CASNDYPQIF.

This clone appeared a single time. The J gene is TRBJ1-2, the V gene TRBV4-3; D uncertain. V lost 0 bases and J lost 8, with 10 bases in between. The CDR3 consists of 13 residues. Per germline, CDR1 LGHNA and CDR2 YSLEER. The DNA of the CDR3 is TGCGCCAGCAGCCAAGACCGGGTTGCGGGCTACACCTTC. Translating gives CASSQDRVAGYTF.